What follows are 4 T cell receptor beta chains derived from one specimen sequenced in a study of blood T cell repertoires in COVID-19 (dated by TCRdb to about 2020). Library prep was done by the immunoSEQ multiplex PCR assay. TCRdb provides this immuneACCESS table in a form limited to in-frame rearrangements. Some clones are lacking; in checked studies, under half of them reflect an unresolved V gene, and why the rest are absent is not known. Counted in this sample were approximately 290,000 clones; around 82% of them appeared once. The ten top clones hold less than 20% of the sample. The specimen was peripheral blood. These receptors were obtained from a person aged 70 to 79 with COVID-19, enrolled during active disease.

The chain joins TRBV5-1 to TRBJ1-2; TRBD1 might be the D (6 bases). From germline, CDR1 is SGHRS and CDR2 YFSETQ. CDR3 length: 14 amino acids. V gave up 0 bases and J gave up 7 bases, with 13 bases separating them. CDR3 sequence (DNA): TGCGCCAGCAGCTTGGGGCAGGGGAATCGTGGCTACACCTTC. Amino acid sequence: CASSLGQGNRGYTF.

The CDR3 reads CASSKGTAGNTIYF. Here the CDR3 DNA reads TGTGCCAGCAGTAAGGGGACAGCCGGAAACACCATATATTTT. V is TRBV6-5 and J is TRBJ1-3; 7 bases agree with TRBD1. V dropped 5 bases and J dropped 4; count of bases not matched to a gene: 5. The length of the CDR3 is 14 residues. CDR1 is MNHEY and CDR2 is SVGAGI in the germline V gene.

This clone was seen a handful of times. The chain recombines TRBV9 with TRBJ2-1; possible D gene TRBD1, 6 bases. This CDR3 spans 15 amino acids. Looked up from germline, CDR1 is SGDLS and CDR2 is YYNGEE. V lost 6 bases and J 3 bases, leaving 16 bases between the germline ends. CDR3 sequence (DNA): TGTGCCAGCACCCAGACAGGTCAGATCTACAATGAGCAGTTCTTC. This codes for CASTQTGQIYNEQFF.

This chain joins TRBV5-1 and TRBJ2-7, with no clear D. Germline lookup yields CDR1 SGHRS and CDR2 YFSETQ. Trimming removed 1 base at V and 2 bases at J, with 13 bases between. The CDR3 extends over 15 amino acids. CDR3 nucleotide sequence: TGCGCCAGCAGCTTGTCCCCCGGTCTTGCCTACGAGCAGTACTTC. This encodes CASSLSPGLAYEQYF.